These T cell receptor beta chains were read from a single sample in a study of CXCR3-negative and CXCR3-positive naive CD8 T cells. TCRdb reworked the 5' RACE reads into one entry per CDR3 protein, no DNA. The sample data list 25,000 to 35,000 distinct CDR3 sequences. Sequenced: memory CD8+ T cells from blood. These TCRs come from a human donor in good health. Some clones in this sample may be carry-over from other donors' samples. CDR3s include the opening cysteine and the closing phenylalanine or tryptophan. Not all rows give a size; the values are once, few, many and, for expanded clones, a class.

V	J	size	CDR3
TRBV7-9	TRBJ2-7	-	CASSTGRQGSYEQYF
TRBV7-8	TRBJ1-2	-	CASSLVSGENGYTF
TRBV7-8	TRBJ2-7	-	CASSPGTGDHEQYF
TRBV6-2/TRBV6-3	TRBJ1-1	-	CASSRVLQGPWRNTEAFF
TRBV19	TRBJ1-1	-	CASSIGVNTEAFF
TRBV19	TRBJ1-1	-	CASSLLPGRTNTEAFF
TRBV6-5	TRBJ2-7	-	CASSGDRVSYEQYF
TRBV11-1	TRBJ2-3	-	CASSPKSAFADTQYF
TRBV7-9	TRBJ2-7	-	CASSATRGGHVEQYF
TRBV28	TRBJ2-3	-	CASSPSTDTQYF
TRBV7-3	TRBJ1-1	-	CASSPTRGALNTEAFF
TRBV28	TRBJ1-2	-	CASSSRTGIETGF
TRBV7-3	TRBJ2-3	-	CASSLGTFPNTDTQYF
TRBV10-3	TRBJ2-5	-	CAISEPESETQYF
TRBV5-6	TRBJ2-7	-	CASSWTSVEQYF
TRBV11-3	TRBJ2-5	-	CASSRDTPLRTRVMTRYF
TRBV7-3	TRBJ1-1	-	CASSITGRPEAFF
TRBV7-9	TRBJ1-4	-	CASSSYFTATNEKLFF
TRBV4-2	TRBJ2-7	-	CASSQDQGNNYEQYF
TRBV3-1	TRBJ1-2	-	CASSQGHDIPNYGYTF
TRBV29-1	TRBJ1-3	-	CSVGGGLPSSGNTIYF
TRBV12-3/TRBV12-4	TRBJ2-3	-	CASSSWGNTDTQYF
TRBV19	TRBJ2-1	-	CASSQGGRSYNEQFF
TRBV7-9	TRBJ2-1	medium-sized	CASSDSSYNEQFF
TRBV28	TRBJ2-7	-	CASSPLGTGGYEQYF
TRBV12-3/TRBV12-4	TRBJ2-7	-	CASSPRSSGGAYEQYF
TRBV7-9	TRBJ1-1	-	CASSPRLYQAFF
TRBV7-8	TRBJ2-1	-	CASRGEGTGYEQFF
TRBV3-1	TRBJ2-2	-	CASTSTGTGNTGELFF
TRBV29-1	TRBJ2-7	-	CSVEEGTEYEQYF
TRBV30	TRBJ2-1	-	CAWSPPGQVFF
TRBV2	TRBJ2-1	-	CASSELTGGSYNEQFF
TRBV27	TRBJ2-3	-	CASSLSASTDTQYF
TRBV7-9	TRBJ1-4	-	CASSLAPASGYEKLFF
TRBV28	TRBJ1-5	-	CASRGIDRDSNQPQHF
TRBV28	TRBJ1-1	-	CASRPLDGLDTEAFF
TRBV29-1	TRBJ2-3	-	CIQPTGGHPRPDTQYF
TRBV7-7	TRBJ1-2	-	CASSVPGQGDYGYTF
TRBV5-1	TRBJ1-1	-	CASSLNPVGNTEAFF
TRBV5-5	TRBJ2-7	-	CASSPDRGGEQYF
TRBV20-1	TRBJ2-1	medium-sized	CSAREVGQSYNEQFF
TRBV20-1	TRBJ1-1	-	CSAPVDWNTEAFF